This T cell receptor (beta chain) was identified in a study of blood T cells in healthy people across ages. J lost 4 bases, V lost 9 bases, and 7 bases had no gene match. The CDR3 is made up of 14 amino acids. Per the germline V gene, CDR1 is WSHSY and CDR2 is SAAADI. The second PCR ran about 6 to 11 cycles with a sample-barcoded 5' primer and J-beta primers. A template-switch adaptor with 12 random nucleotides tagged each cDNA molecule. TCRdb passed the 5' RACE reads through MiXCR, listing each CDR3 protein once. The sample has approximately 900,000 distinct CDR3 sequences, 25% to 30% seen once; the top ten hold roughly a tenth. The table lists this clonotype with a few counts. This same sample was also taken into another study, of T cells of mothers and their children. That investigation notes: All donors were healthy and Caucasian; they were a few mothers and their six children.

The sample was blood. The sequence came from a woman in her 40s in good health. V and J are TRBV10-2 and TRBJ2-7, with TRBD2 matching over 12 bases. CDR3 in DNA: TGCGCCAGTTTAGGGACTAGCGGGCTATACGAGCAGTACTTC. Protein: CASLGTSGLYEQYF.